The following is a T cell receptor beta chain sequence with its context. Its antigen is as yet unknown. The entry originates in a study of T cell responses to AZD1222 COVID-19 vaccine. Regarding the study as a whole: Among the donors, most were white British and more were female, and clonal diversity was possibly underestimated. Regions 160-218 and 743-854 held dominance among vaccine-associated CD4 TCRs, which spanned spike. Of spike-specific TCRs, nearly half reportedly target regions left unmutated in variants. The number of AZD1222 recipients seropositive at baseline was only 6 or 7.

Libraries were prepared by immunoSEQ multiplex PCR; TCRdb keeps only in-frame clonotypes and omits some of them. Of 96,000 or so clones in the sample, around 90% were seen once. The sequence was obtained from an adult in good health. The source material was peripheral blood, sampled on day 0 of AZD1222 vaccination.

In DNA form, the CDR3 reads TGTGCCAGCAGCAAACAAGGGACAGGGAAGGGTTCCGGGGAGCTGTTTTTT. Translation: CASSKQGTGKGSGELFF. The rearrangement uses TRBV21-1 and TRBJ2-2; the DNA was not used to check the table's D call, TRBD1. TRBV21-1 is described as a pseudogene. The CDR3 is made up of 17 amino acids.